What follows are 13 T cell receptor beta chains derived from one specimen sequenced in a study of CD8 T cells in Susac syndrome. Random hexamers primed reverse transcription of about 0.45 to 1 ug RNA. TCRdb re-called the immunoSEQ multiplex PCR reads with MiXCR, one entry per CDR3 protein. The repertoire holds fewer than 200,000 distinct CDR3 sequences, approximately 94% seen once, with around 0.1% in the top ten. Sequenced input: CD4+ T cells from PBMCs. These receptors were collected from a human donor in good health.

This chain joins TRBV20-1 and TRBJ2-3; 8 positions match TRBD2. There are 16 residues in the CDR3. The V gene's germline CDR1 is DFQATT and CDR2 SNEGSKA (reference sequence). V shed 6 bases and J 5 bases; nucleotides not matched to a gene: 16. CDR3 region: CSARTEKRGYGDTQYF. CDR3 bases: TGCAGTGCCCGGACCGAGAAGCGGGGGTATGGAGATACGCAGTATTTT.

This chain links TRBV5-1 with TRBJ2-5; 7 positions agree with TRBD1. The CDR3 totals 14 residues. CDR1 SGHRS and CDR2 YFSETQ come from the germline V gene. J was trimmed by 1 base and V by 4 bases; bases with no gene match: 4. The CDR3 nucleotides are TGCGCCAGCAGCCAGGACAGGACCCAAGAGACCCAGTACTTC. It translates to CASSQDRTQETQYF.

The chain joins TRBV29-1 to TRBJ2-1; 9 bases are shared with TRBD1. Germline V gene sequence: CDR1 SQVTM, CDR2 ANQGSEA. With 5 bases clipped from V and 4 bases from J, the junction kept 9 bases outside the gene matches. The CDR3 spans 15 residues. This chain's CDR3 is CSVLGQGRPYNEQFF. CDR3 DNA: TGCAGCGTTCTAGGACAGGGGCGACCTTACAATGAGCAGTTCTTC.

This chain's CDR3 is CASSLVGWANVLTF. CDR3 DNA sequence: TGTGCCAGCAGCTTGGTGGGGTGGGCCAACGTCCTGACTTTC. This rearrangement joins TRBV5-6 to TRBJ2-6; D gene uncertain. Trimming left V 0 bases short and J 5 bases short, with 6 bases between. CDR1 SGHDT and CDR2 YYEEEE come from the germline V gene. CDR3 length: 14 residues.

The CDR3 DNA reads TGTGCCAGCAGCGCTAGACAGGGGGCAGGGTATGGCTACACCTTC. This encodes CASSARQGAGYGYTF. This chain links TRBV5-4 with TRBJ1-2, with 10 bases fitting TRBD1. The CDR3 loop spans 15 amino acids. CDR1 is SGHNT and CDR2 is YYREEE in the germline V gene (reference sequence). V shed 4 bases and J 5 bases; nucleotides not matched to a gene: 8.

The rearrangement uses TRBV12-3 or TRBV12-4 and TRBJ2-2, with D possibly being TRBD1 (6 bases). V was cut by 11 bases and J by 4 bases, with 14 bases left in between. The CDR3 totals 13 residues. The CDR3 DNA is TGTGCCTCCCGAGGGGGAATCACCGGGGAGCTGTTTTTT. As protein: CASRGGITGELFF.

This chain joins TRBV7-2 and TRBJ1-1; D gene ambiguous. The germline V and J ends were trimmed by 5 bases and 4 bases, with 14 bases remaining between them. The V gene's germline CDR1 is SGHTA and CDR2 FQGNSA. This CDR3 has 14 amino acids. The CDR3, as DNA: TGTGCCAGCAGCCTCCCGACGGGCGCCACTGAAGCTTTCTTT. This codes for CASSLPTGATEAFF.

V gene TRBV6-5 combines with J gene TRBJ1-1; D gene ambiguous. The CDR3 contains 16 residues. Between the trimmed V and J ends, which lost 2 bases and 1 base, there was a span of 14 bases. In germline, CDR1 is MNHEY, CDR2 SVGAGI. The DNA for the CDR3 is TGTGCCAGCAGTTACATAGAAATCGCGGCGAACACTGAAGCTTTCTTT. This encodes CASSYIEIAANTEAFF.

V usage is TRBV6-1 and J usage is TRBJ2-1; D might be TRBD2 (5 bases). Per germline, CDR1 MNHNS and CDR2 SASEGT. Trimming pared 6 bases from V and 15 bases from J, leaving 18 bases between. The CDR3 spans 12 residues. Written as DNA, the CDR3 is TGTGCCAGCAGGTCAGCAAACTCGGCGGGGTTCTTC. It encodes CASRSANSAGFF.

As regards this clonotype: One end of the junction fails to match germline, which may point to a read error. The J gene is TRBJ2-5, the V gene TRBV7-7; D is unresolved. This CDR3 spans 14 amino acids. Germline lookup yields CDR1 SSHAT and CDR2 FNYEAQ (reference sequence). The CDR3 sequence is CASSSASTAETQYF. The CDR3 region has the DNA TGTGCTAGCAGCTCGGCGTCGACGGCGGAGACCCAGTACTTC. Full variable domain (remainder filled in from reference TRBV7-7 and TRBJ2-5): GAGVSQSPRYKVTKRGQDVTLRCDPISSHATLYWYQQALGQGPEFLTYFNYEAQPDKSGLPSDRFSAERPEGSISTLTIQRTEQRDSAMYRCASSSASTAETQYFGPGTRLLVL.

The J gene is TRBJ1-5, the V gene TRBV19; D gene ambiguous. CDR1 LNHDA and CDR2 SQIVND come from the germline V gene (reference sequence). Between the trimmed V and J ends, which lost 1 base and 4 bases, there was a span of 5 bases. This CDR3 comprises 13 residues. CDR3 nucleotides: TGTGCCAGTAGTATAGCCGGGAATCAGCCCCAGCATTTT. This gives the protein CASSIAGNQPQHF.

The genes are TRBV3-1 and TRBJ2-2; D may match TRBD1 or TRBD2 (5 bases each). CDR3 length: 14 amino acids. V dropped 4 bases and J dropped 6 bases, with 12 bases sitting between them. Germline assignment: CDR1 LGHDT and CDR2 YNNKEL (reference sequence). The CDR3 region has the DNA TGTGCCAGCAGCCGAGGGGAAAGCGCCGGGGAGCTGTTTTTT. This gives the protein CASSRGESAGELFF. Supplemented by reference TRBV3-1 and TRBJ2-2, the full variable domain reads DTAVSQTPKYLVTQMGNDKSIKCEQNLGHDTMYWYKQDSKKFLKIMFSYNNKELIINETVPNRFSPKSPDKAHLNLHINSLELGDSAVYFCASSRGESAGELFFGEGSRLTVL.

The chain links TRBV15 to TRBJ1-2, with TRBD1 as a possible D gene (6 bases). Looked up from germline, CDR1 is LNHNV and CDR2 is YYDKDF (reference sequence). This CDR3 region has 13 residues. Trimming pared 3 bases from V and 5 bases from J, leaving 10 bases between. The CDR3 DNA follows: TGTGCCACCAGCAGGGACAGAAAGTATGGCTACACCTTC. Its translation: CATSRDRKYGYTF.